This T cell receptor beta chain was recovered during a study of neurological immune-mediated disorders. Regarding the study as a whole: Whereas HTLV-1-associated myelopathy showed the most TCR clonal expansion, multiple sclerosis showed the least, with levels below those of healthy controls. None of the CDR3 amino acid sequences of expanded clones were shared across subjects, and this suggested private repertoires in all groups.

From germline, CDR1 is SGHRS and CDR2 YFSETQ. This CDR3 contains 15 residues. J gave up 7 bases and V 7 bases, and 13 bases lay outside the gene matches. Whenever a sequencing run was performed, it yielded over 180 million TCR-beta sequences from 15-18 subjects. From the 5' RACE reads, TCRdb called clonotypes with MiXCR, one entry per CDR3 protein. This table holds fewer than 70,000 distinct CDR3 sequences, more than 8% found once. Time point noted: longitudinal time-point 2. This clonotype was counted at least ten times. What it binds is not known. This chain connects TRBV5-1 to TRBJ1-2; 10 bases are a match to TRBD1. The material sequenced was PBMCs. This clonotype originated in a young man in good health. The CDR3 here is CASRGTGALYGGYTF. CDR3 sequence (DNA): TGCGCCAGCCGGGGGACAGGGGCTTTGTACGGTGGCTACACCTTC.